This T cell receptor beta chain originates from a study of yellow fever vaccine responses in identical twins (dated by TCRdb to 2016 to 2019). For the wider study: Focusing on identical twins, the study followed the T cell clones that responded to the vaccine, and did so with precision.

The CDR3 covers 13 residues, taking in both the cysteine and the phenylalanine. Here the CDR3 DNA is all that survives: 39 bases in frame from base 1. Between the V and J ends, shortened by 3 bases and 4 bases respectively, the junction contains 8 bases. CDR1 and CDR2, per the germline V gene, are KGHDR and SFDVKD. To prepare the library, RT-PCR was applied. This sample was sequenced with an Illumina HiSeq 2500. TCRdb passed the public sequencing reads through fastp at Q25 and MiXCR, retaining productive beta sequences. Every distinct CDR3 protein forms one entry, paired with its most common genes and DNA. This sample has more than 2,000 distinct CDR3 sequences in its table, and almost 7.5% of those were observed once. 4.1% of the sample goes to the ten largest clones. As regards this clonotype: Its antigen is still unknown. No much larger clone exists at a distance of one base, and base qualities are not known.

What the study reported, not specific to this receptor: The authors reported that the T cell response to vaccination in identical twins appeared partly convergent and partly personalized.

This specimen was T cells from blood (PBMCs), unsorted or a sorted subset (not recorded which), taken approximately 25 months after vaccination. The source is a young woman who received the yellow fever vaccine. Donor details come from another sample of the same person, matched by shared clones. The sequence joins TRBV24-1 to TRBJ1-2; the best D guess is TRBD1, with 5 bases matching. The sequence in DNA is TGTGCCACCAGTGATCGACAGTCCTATGGCTACACCTTC. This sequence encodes CATSDRQSYGYTF.